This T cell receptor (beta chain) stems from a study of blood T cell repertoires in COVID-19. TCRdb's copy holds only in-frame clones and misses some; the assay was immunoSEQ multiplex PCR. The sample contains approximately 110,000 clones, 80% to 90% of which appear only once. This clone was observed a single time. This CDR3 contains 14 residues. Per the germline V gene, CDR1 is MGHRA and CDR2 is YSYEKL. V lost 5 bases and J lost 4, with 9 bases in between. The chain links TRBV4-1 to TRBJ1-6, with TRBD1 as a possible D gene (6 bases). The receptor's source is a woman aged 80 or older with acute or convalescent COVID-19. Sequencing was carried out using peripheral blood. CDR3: CASSKQGYNSPLHF. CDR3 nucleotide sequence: TGCGCCAGCAGCAAACAGGGTTATAATTCACCCCTCCACTTT.